This entry describes one TCR beta chain. Its cognate antigen is unknown. The record originates from a study of shared clonotypes between healthy human individuals. Germline V gives CDR1 SNHLY, CDR2 FYNNEI. This CDR3 spans 16 amino acids. Trimming took 2 bases from V and 3 from J; bases not matched to a gene: 6. Produced via immunoSEQ multiplex PCR; TCRdb's table is partial and in-frame only. The data show some 690,000 clones, 80% to 95% seen once. Each of the donors was a healthy adult who was HIV-negative and had not had a recent acute infection or vaccination. CCR7-negative CD45RA+ TemRA cells were pooled with CD45RO+ cells for CD8 memory. General study findings and limits: Larger estimated richness was generally seen in naive subsets than in memory subsets. With four donors compared, around 5.4% of naive CD4 clonotypes were shared.

The sample was memory CD8+ T cells from PBMCs. Subset here: CD45RO+ cells pooled with CCR7-negative TemRA cells. The receptor's source is a man in his late teens or twenties in good health. Some clones in this sample may be carry-over from other donors' samples. V gene TRBV2 combines with J gene TRBJ2-1; 8 nucleotides agree with TRBD2. CDR3 amino acids: CASSEPAGVFYNEQFF. The CDR3 bases are TGTGCCAGCAGTGAACCAGCGGGAGTTTTCTACAATGAGCAGTTCTTC.